The 20 T cell receptor beta chains below come from one sample, sequenced in a study of CD4+ T cells in melanoma. Sequencing was performed with immunoSEQ multiplex PCR; in TCRdb, only in-frame clones are kept and a portion is missing. This sample has more than 90,000 clones, with around 92% found just once. The sequencing sample was made of peripheral blood. Receptor source: a human donor with melanoma.

This clone was seen just once. The genes are TRBV4-3 and TRBJ2-1, with 13 bases identical to TRBD2. V trimming: 0 bases; J trimming: 8 bases; junction bases outside the gene matches: 7. Germline lookup yields CDR1 LGHNA and CDR2 YSLEER. This CDR3 is built from 17 residues. CDR3 amino acids: CASSQEATTSGRHEQFF. CDR3 in DNA: TGCGCCAGCAGCCAAGAGGCCACGACTAGCGGGAGGCATGAGCAGTTCTTC.

The V and J genes are TRBV2 and TRBJ1-1; tentative D call: TRBD1 (6 bases). V dropped 8 bases and J dropped 4 bases, with 11 bases sitting between them. Per germline, CDR1 SNHLY and CDR2 FYNNEI. CDR3 length equals 12 residues. The CDR3: CASASRGTEAFF. DNA for the CDR3: TGTGCCAGCGCCTCCAGGGGCACTGAAGCTTTCTTT. The complete variable domain, with remaining parts taken from reference TRBV2 and TRBJ1-1, reads EPEVTQTPSHQVTQMGQEVILRCVPISNHLYFYWYRQILGQKVEFLVSFYNNEISEKSEIFDDQFSVERPDGSNFTLKIRSTKLEDSAMYFCASASRGTEAFFGQGTRLTVV.

The V gene is TRBV5-5, the J gene TRBJ2-7; 10 bases are shared with TRBD1. V was pared by 0 bases and J by 2 bases, with 5 bases of the junction left unmatched. From germline, CDR1 is SGHKS and CDR2 YYEKEE (reference sequence). There are 16 residues in the CDR3. DNA of the CDR3: TGTGCCAGCAGCTTGGCCACGGGACAGGGGACCTACGAGCAGTACTTC. Residues: CASSLATGQGTYEQYF.

The chain has TRBV7-2 and TRBJ1-1, with TRBD1 identical over 7 bases. Trimming at V came to 3 bases and at J to 1 base, leaving 11 bases not matched to a gene. Germline CDR1 and CDR2: SGHTA and FQGNSA. The CDR3 sequence is 17 residues long. Here the CDR3 reads CASSFLSRGRGNTEAFF. CDR3 coding DNA: TGTGCCAGCAGCTTCCTGAGTAGGGGGCGCGGGAACACTGAAGCTTTCTTT.

The V gene is TRBV2, the J gene TRBJ1-2; the D is unclear. This CDR3 has 12 residues. V was trimmed by 6 bases and J by 4 bases, leaving 9 bases between them. Looked up from germline, CDR1 is SNHLY and CDR2 is FYNNEI. In nucleotides, the CDR3 is TGTGCCAGCAGCGGGTATATCTATGGCTACACCTTC. Translated, it gives CASSGYIYGYTF.

CDR3 DNA: TGCGCCAGCAGCGCGCGGACAGGGCAACCCAATGAGCAGTTCTTC. Translated: CASSARTGQPNEQFF. The V gene is TRBV4-1, the J gene TRBJ2-1, with 8 bases identical to TRBD1. Germline CDR1 and CDR2: MGHRA and YSYEKL. CDR3 length: 15 amino acids. V lost 5 bases to trimming and J lost 6 bases; unmatched junction nucleotides: 9.

The gene calls are TRBV27 and TRBJ2-3, with 14 bases that match TRBD2. The V gene end was trimmed by 8 bases and the J gene end by 1 base; junction bases not matched to a gene: 11. The germline CDR1 and CDR2 sequences are MNHEY and SMNVEV (reference sequence). This CDR3 is 18 amino acids long. CDR3 nucleotides: TGTGCCAGCCGGCCGACTAGCGGGAGGGCCTGGGGCACAGATACGCAGTATTTT. Protein product: CASRPTSGRAWGTDTQYF.

This clone was found once. V gene TRBV6-1 combines with J gene TRBJ2-5; 8 nucleotides agree with TRBD2. CDR1 and CDR2 (germline): MNHNS, SASEGT. J was trimmed by 2 bases and V by 7 bases; bases with no gene match: 6. The CDR3 covers 14 residues. The CDR3 here is CASTGTRRQETQYF. As DNA, the CDR3 is TGTGCCAGCACTGGGACTAGACGACAAGAGACCCAGTACTTC.

V usage is TRBV28 and J usage is TRBJ1-1; 7 bases line up with TRBD1. Germline V gene sequence: CDR1 MDHEN, CDR2 SYDVKM. This CDR3 has 18 residues. J was trimmed by 0 bases and V by 5 bases; bases with no gene match: 15. For the CDR3, the DNA is TGTGCCAGCAGTAACCAAGGGGGCACGGGCCCCATGAACACTGAAGCTTTCTTT. Translating it yields CASSNQGGTGPMNTEAFF. The variable domain in full, completed from reference TRBV28 and TRBJ1-1, reads DVKVTQSSRYLVKRTGEKVFLECVQDMDHENMFWYRQDPGLGLRLIYFSYDVKMKEKGDIPEGYSVSREKKERFSLILESASTNQTSMYLCASSNQGGTGPMNTEAFFGQGTRLTVV.

The rearrangement links TRBV19 to TRBJ2-2; possibly TRBD1 for D (6 bases). V shed 1 base and J shed 5 bases, with 11 bases lying between them. The CDR3 loop spans 15 amino acids. Germline CDR1 is LNHDA and CDR2 is SQIVND (reference sequence). The CDR3 coding sequence is TGTGCCAGTAGTATAGCAAGGGGGAGTACCGGGGAGCTGTTTTTT. As protein: CASSIARGSTGELFF.

This clone is a singleton in its sample. The rearrangement uses TRBV9 and TRBJ2-7, with D unresolved. Trimming removed 4 bases at V and 0 bases at J, with 14 bases between. The CDR3 consists of 15 residues. Germline CDR1 and CDR2: SGDLS and YYNGEE. DNA of the CDR3: TGTGCCAGCAGCCCCAGTGAGGCGAGCTCCTACGAGCAGTACTTC. Protein sequence: CASSPSEASSYEQYF.

The rearrangement uses TRBV9 and TRBJ2-7; no clear D gene. Germline assignment: CDR1 SGDLS and CDR2 YYNGEE. V lost 3 bases to trimming and J lost 9 bases, with 16 bases between them. The CDR3 length is 13 residues. CDR3 amino acids: CASSAGDSRVQYF. The CDR3 DNA reads TGTGCCAGCAGCGCCGGAGACTCCCGGGTGCAGTACTTC. The variable domain in full, completed from reference TRBV9 and TRBJ2-7, reads DSGVTQTPKHLITATGQRVTLRCSPRSGDLSVYWYQQSLDQGLQFLIQYYNGEERAKGNILERFSAQQFPDLHSELNLSSLELGDSALYFCASSAGDSRVQYFGPGTRLTVT.

This chain links TRBV19 with TRBJ2-2, with D tentatively TRBD1 or TRBD2 (5 bases each). The CDR3 covers 13 residues. The V end was cut by 5 bases, the J end by 4 bases, with 8 bases between. Germline assignment: CDR1 LNHDA and CDR2 SQIVND (reference sequence). The CDR3 here is CASSPGLTGELFF. The CDR3 bases are TGTGCCAGTAGTCCGGGGCTCACCGGGGAGCTGTTTTTT.

This clone is a singleton in its sample. V usage is TRBV4-2 and J usage is TRBJ2-1; 9 bases map to TRBD1. J lost 4 bases, V lost 0 bases, and 4 bases had no gene match. The germline gives CDR1 LGHNA, CDR2 YNFKEQ. The CDR3 runs 16 residues. CDR3 DNA: TGTGCCAGCAGCCAAGAAGGACAGGGGAAGTACAATGAGCAGTTCTTC. It codes for CASSQEGQGKYNEQFF.

The table lists this clone with a count of one. V is TRBV7-2 and J is TRBJ2-3; 9 nucleotides match TRBD2. The V and J ends lost 3 bases and 1 base, in that order; junction bases with no gene match: 5. Germline V gene sequence: CDR1 SGHTA, CDR2 FQGNSA. This CDR3 spans 16 amino acids. The CDR3 sequence: CASSFAGGPGTDTQYF. The CDR3 coding sequence is TGTGCCAGCAGCTTCGCGGGGGGGCCGGGCACAGATACGCAGTATTTT.

The chain carries TRBV11-2 and TRBJ2-7; D assignment may be TRBD1 or TRBD2 (5 bases each). Trimming took off 4 bases at V and 0 bases at J, with 10 bases between the two ends. The CDR3 runs to 14 residues. Germline V gene sequence: CDR1 SGHAT, CDR2 FQNNGV. This CDR3 reads CASSSGPYSYEQYF. CDR3 in DNA: TGTGCCAGCAGCTCGGGACCTTACTCCTACGAGCAGTACTTC.

This clone was seen just once. The chain uses TRBV7-6 and TRBJ2-7; maybe TRBD2 (6 bases). Trimming removed 4 bases at V and 2 bases at J, with 9 bases between. The CDR3 totals 13 residues. Germline V gives CDR1 SGHVS, CDR2 FNYEAQ. The CDR3 region has the DNA TGTGCCAGCAGCTGGGCGGGAACCTACGAGCAGTACTTC. Its protein product is CASSWAGTYEQYF.

A single count supports this clone. The chain joins TRBV19 to TRBJ2-7, with 8 bases that match TRBD2. Germline assignment: CDR1 LNHDA and CDR2 SQIVND (reference sequence). There are 16 residues in the CDR3. V lost 4 bases, J lost 3 bases, and 11 bases stayed unmatched. CDR3 in DNA: TGTGCCAGTAGTAATGGGACTAGGGCCAGGATCTACGAGCAGTACTTC. Its protein is CASSNGTRARIYEQYF.

Only a few counts were recorded for this clone. This rearrangement joins TRBV9 to TRBJ1-2, with D possibly matching TRBD1 (5 bases). Germline lookup yields CDR1 SGDLS and CDR2 YYNGEE. The CDR3 is 15 amino acids. V was shortened by 4 bases and J by 1 base, with 14 bases between the two germline ends. This CDR3 reads CASSRDGAYNYGYTF. CDR3 in DNA: TGTGCCAGCAGCCGGGACGGTGCCTATAACTATGGCTACACCTTC.

The rearrangement joins TRBV9 to TRBJ2-7; D is ambiguous. The length of the CDR3 is 13 residues. CDR1 is SGDLS, CDR2 YYNGEE, per germline. V lost 0 bases and J lost 6, with 10 bases in between. The CDR3 nucleotides read TGTGCCAGCAGCGTAGCCCCCAACTTCGAGCAGTACTTC. Protein: CASSVAPNFEQYF.